This T cell receptor beta chain was observed in a study of lymphopenia after photon versus proton radiotherapy. CDR3 length: 15 residues. V lost 3 bases to trimming and J lost 5 bases; unmatched junction nucleotides: 7. From germline, CDR1 is SEHNR and CDR2 FQNEAQ (reference sequence). To note about this clone: Other DNA sequences of this sample code for an identical CDR3.

TCRdb's copy holds only in-frame clones and misses some; the assay was immunoSEQ multiplex PCR. This sample carries some 38,000 clones, about 90% of them seen once, and the ten largest clones take 13% to 15%. Sample: peripheral blood, taken from a patient treated with photon-based radiotherapy. The V and J genes are TRBV7-9 and TRBJ2-7; TRBD1 matches at 10 bases. This receptor was taken from a man in his sixties with cholangiocarcinoma. In nucleotides, the CDR3 is TGTGCCAGCAGCTTTGCCGGGACAGGGGAAGACGAGCAGTACTTC. It encodes CASSFAGTGEDEQYF.